This T cell receptor beta chain was retrieved from a study of shared clonotypes between healthy human individuals. Study-wide background: Samples came from a couple of female and three male donors aged 18 to 49.

Whole-study findings and limits: Memory subsets generally showed smaller estimated richness than naive subsets did.

Evenly divided among several immunoSEQ plates was the genomic DNA of each subset. Some clones are missing from TCRdb's copy, which holds only in-frame ones; the method was immunoSEQ multiplex PCR. The sample lists around 1.5 million clones, 95% to 99% occurring once. Only one count was recorded for this clone. Its specificity is not known. CDR3 size: 14 residues. The germline V gene has CDR1 GTSNPN and CDR2 SVGIG (reference sequence). This TCR derives from a man younger than 45 in good health. The gene calls are TRBV30 and TRBJ2-4, with D unclear. The sample comprised naive CD4+ T cells sorted from blood. Subset described: CD45RA+ positively selected. CDR3: CAGVWWQVENIQYF. DNA of the CDR3: TGTGCTGGAGTGTGGTGGCAAGTAGAAAACATTCAGTACTTC.